This TCR beta chain was sequenced during a study of CD8 T cells in Susac syndrome. Trimming took 6 bases from V and 4 from J; bases not matched to a gene: 10. CDR3 length equals 15 residues. Germline assignment: CDR1 DFQATT and CDR2 SNEGSKA (reference sequence). The RNA, about 0.45 to 1 ug, was put through reverse transcription using random hexamers. Across 54 Vbeta and 13 Jbeta, TCR beta CDR3 was amplified with immunoSEQ multiplex PCR. TCRdb passed the immunoSEQ multiplex PCR reads through MiXCR, listing each CDR3 protein once. The sample lists roughly 200,000 distinct CDR3 sequences, around 95% occurring once. The authors sequenced TCR beta from blood CD8+ and CD4+ T cells.

The rearrangement links TRBV20-1 to TRBJ2-3, with TRBD2 matching 10 bases. The material sequenced was CD4+ T cells from PBMCs. This clonotype was sampled from a human donor with multiple sclerosis. Here the CDR3 reads CSAPTSGGAADTQYF. In nucleotides, the CDR3 is TGCAGTGCGCCGACGAGCGGGGGGGCAGCAGATACGCAGTATTTT.